The rows below give T cell receptor beta chains drawn from one sample of a study of sequential checkpoint blockade in melanoma. Assay used: immunoSEQ multiplex PCR; TCRdb lists only in-frame clones, some missing. The sample records fewer than 25,000 clones, roughly 70% being singletons. The sequences come from CD8+ T cells sorted from blood (inferred from file names), collected from a patient given nivolumab and ipilimumab in sequence. These receptors originate from a human donor with melanoma. Each CDR3 is given with its conserved first and last residue. The order of the fields is V gene, clone size, J gene, D gene, CDR3 DNA, CDR3 protein. The D gene is left open where the match is weak. Rows may omit the clone size; those that give it use once, few, many or a size class.

TRBV6-1	-	TRBJ2-5	TRBD2	TGTGCCAGCAGTGACGGTCGGGCAGGGAGGGACCGAGAGACCCAGTACTTC	CASSDGRAGRDRETQYF
TRBV6-5	-	TRBJ1-1	-	TGTGCCAGCAGTTACGATTGGGGGGGGACTGAAGCTTTCTTT	CASSYDWGGTEAFF
TRBV6-1	-	TRBJ2-1	-	TGTGCCAGTAGGACCGGAGGGGTTGATGAGCAGTTCTTC	CASRTGGVDEQFF
TRBV19	-	TRBJ1-1	-	TGTGCCAGTAGTATAGTCGCCCAGACTGAAGCTTTCTTT	CASSIVAQTEAFF
TRBV4-1	-	TRBJ2-7	TRBD2	TGCGCCAGCAGCCAATCTCCGGGACTAGCGGAATACGAGCAGTACTTC	CASSQSPGLAEYEQYF
TRBV18	-	TRBJ2-2	TRBD1	TGTGCCAGCTCACCAGTCGGACAGGCAAACACCGGGGAGCTGTTTTTT	CASSPVGQANTGELFF
TRBV12-5	-	TRBJ2-5	-	TGTGCTAGTGCTCCCCGTAGGAACTCGCCGAGGGAGACCCAGTACTTC	CASAPRRNSPRETQYF
TRBV2	few	TRBJ1-2	TRBD1	TGTGCCAGCAGCTCCCCCGGGACAGGGACTGGCTACACCTTC	CASSSPGTGTGYTF
TRBV29-1	-	TRBJ1-1	TRBD1	TGCAGCGCAACCCGGGACAGCGACACTGAAGCTTTCTTT	CSATRDSDTEAFF
TRBV10-3	-	TRBJ1-2	-	TGTGCCATCAGTGGGCCTCGGGACTCCCCTCAGGCTTATGGCTACACCTTC	CAISGPRDSPQAYGYTF
TRBV28	-	TRBJ1-2	TRBD1	TGTGCCAGCAGTTTAGGGGCTCGGACAGGGTCCTCTAACTATGGCTACACCTTC	CASSLGARTGSSNYGYTF
TRBV7-2	-	TRBJ2-5	TRBD2	TGTGCCAGCGGGACTACACGAGGGACCCAGTACTTC	CASGTTRGTQYF
TRBV7-9	medium-sized	TRBJ2-1	TRBD1	TGTGCCAGCTCACTGGGACAGGGGGACAATGAGCAGTTCTTC	CASSLGQGDNEQFF
TRBV10-3	-	TRBJ2-3	-	TGTGCCATCAGTGAGTCGTCTAGCGTCTACACAGATACGCAGTATTTT	CAISESSSVYTDTQYF
TRBV23-1	-	TRBJ2-3	TRBD2	TGCGCCAGCAGTCAGCCCGCTAGCGGGGCAGGGGATACGCAGTATTTT	CASSQPASGAGDTQYF
TRBV7-9	once	TRBJ2-3	-	TGTGCCAGCCGAAAGGGGGGCACAGATACGCAGTATTTT	CASRKGGTDTQYF
TRBV10-1	-	TRBJ2-2	-	TGCGCCAGCGGAGGACTAACAACAGGGGAATGGGGCACCGGGGAGCTGTTTTTT	CASGGLTTGEWGTGELFF
TRBV6-1	-	TRBJ2-3	-	TGTGCCATTGGCCTTGACTCCACAGATACGCAGTATTTT	CAIGLDSTDTQYF
TRBV11-3	once	TRBJ2-1	-	TGTGCCAGCAGCTCCCCGCTCTTCAAGGGGAATGAGCAGTTCTTC	CASSSPLFKGNEQFF
TRBV5-4	-	TRBJ2-3	-	TGTGCCAGCAGCTTGGTTGAGGGTGCGGATACGCAGTATTTT	CASSLVEGADTQYF
TRBV15	-	TRBJ1-6	TRBD1	TGTGCCACCAGCAGCCGGGACAGGGTGGACTCACCCCTCCACTTT	CATSSRDRVDSPLHF
TRBV6-5	-	TRBJ1-1	-	TGTGCCAGCAGTGAGACACCAAAGAACACTGAAGCTTTCTTT	CASSETPKNTEAFF
TRBV9	-	TRBJ2-1	-	TGTGCCAGCAGCGAACCAACCTCGTCGAGCGGCGAACAGTTCTTC	CASSEPTSSSGEQFF
TRBV6-1	-	TRBJ1-1	-	TGTGCCAGCAGTGCCGACACCTCAAACACTGAAGCTTTCTTT	CASSADTSNTEAFF
TRBV7-7	-	TRBJ1-1	-	TGTGCCAGCAGCTTAAGGACAGATACTGAAGCTTTCTTT	CASSLRTDTEAFF
TRBV7-3	-	TRBJ1-2	TRBD1	TGTGCCAGCAGCTCAGGGACAGGGATATATGGCTACACCTTC	CASSSGTGIYGYTF
TRBV29-1	-	TRBJ1-1	-	TGCAGCGTTGAAGGGTCAGGGGTAAACACTGAAGCTTTCTTT	CSVEGSGVNTEAFF